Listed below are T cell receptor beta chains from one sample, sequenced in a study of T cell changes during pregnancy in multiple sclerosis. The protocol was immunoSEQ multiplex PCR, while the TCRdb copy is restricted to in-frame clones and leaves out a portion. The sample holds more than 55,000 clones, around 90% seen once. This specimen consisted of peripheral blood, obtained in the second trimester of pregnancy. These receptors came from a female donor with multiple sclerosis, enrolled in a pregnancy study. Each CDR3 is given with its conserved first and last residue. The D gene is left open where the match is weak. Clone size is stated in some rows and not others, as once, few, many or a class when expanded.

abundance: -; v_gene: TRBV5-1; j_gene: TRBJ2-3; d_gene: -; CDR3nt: TGCGCCAGCAGCTCTACTCCCGTTCCAGATACGCAGTATTTT; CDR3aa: CASSSTPVPDTQYF
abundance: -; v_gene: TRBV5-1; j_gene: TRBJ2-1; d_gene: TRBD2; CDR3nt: TGCGCCAGTGGGCGGGGGGGGGAAGACAATGAGCAGTTCTTC; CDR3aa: CASGRGGEDNEQFF
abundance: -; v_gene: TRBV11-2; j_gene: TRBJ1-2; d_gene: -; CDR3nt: TGTGCCAGCAGCTCCGCCCGAGGGGGCTATGGCTACACCTTC; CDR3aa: CASSSARGGYGYTF
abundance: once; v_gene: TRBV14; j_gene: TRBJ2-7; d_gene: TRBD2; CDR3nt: TGTGCCAGCAGTCCCGGACTAGCGGGGGGCTACGAGCAGTACTTC; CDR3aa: CASSPGLAGGYEQYF
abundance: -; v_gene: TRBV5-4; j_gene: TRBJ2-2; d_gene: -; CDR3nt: TGTGCCAGCAGCTTGAGTGGGAGAGGGGAGCTGTTTTTT; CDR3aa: CASSLSGRGELFF
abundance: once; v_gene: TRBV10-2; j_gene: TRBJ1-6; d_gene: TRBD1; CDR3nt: TGCGCCAGCAGTGAGGGTAGACAGGGGAATTCACCCCTCCACTTT; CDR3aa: CASSEGRQGNSPLHF
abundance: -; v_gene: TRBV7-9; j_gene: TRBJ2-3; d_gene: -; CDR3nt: TGTGCCAGCAGCTTAGACCCCTACACAGATACGCAGTATTTT; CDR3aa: CASSLDPYTDTQYF
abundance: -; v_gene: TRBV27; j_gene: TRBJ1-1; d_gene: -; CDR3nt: TGTGCCAGCAGTTTATGGCAGGCCGGCACTGAAGCTTTCTTT; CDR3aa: CASSLWQAGTEAFF
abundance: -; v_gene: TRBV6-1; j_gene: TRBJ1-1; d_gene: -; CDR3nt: TGTGCCAGCAGTGACCACTGGAACACTGAAGCTTTCTTT; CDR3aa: CASSDHWNTEAFF
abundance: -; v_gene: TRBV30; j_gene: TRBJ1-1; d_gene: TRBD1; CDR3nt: TGTGCCTCGGGACAGATAAACACTGAAGCTTTCTTT; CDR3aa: CASGQINTEAFF
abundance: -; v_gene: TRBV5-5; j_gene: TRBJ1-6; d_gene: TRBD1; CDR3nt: TGTGCCAGCAACCCCTCGAGAATCACAGGGGCACCCCTCCACTTT; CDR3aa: CASNPSRITGAPLHF
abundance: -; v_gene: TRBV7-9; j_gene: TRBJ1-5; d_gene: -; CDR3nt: TGTGCCAGCAGCTCCCTCGCGGATCATAGCAATCAGCCCCAGCATTTT; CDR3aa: CASSSLADHSNQPQHF
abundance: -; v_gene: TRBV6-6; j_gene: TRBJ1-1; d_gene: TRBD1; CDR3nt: TGTGCCAGCAGTTTGGGACAGCCCACTGAAGCTTTCTTT; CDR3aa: CASSLGQPTEAFF
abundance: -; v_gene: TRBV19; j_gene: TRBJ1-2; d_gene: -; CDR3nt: TGTGCCAGTAGTATGTGGAGGGGCGGTGGCTACACCTTC; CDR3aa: CASSMWRGGGYTF
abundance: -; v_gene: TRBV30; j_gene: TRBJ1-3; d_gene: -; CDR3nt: TGTGCCTGGAGTCCGGGGGATGCCAACACCATATATTTT; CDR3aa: CAWSPGDANTIYF
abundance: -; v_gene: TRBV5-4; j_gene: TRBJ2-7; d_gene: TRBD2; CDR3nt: TGTGCCAGCAGCTCCTCCATAGCGGGGGGACCCTACGAGCAGTACTTC; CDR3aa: CASSSSIAGGPYEQYF
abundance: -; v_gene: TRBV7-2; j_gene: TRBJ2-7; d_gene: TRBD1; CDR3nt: TGTGCCAGCAGCCGCGCCGGGACAGGGTCCTACGAGCAGTACTTC; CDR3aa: CASSRAGTGSYEQYF
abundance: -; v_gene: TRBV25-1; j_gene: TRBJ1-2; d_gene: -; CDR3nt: TGTGCCAGCAGCCCTACAGGGCTCTATGGCTACACCTTC; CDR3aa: CASSPTGLYGYTF
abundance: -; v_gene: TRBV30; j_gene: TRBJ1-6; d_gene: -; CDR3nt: TGTGCCTGGAGTTACGGCGGGACGGATAATTCACCCCTCCACTTT; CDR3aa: CAWSYGGTDNSPLHF
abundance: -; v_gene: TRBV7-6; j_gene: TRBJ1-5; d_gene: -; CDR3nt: TGTGCCAGCAGCTTATCGGGGAATAGCAATCAGCCCCAGCATTTT; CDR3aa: CASSLSGNSNQPQHF
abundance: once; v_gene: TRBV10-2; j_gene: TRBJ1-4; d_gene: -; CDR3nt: TGCGCCAGCAGTGAGTCGATCAGGGGCGGAACTAATGAAAAACTGTTTTTT; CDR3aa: CASSESIRGGTNEKLFF
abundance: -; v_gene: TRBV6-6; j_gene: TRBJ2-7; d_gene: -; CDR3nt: TGTGCCAGCACCCTCCAGGGGGGCTACGAGCAGTACTTC; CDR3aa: CASTLQGGYEQYF